This T cell receptor beta chain was found in a study of blood T cell repertoires in COVID-19. Per the original methods: By means of reference gene primer amplification, nucleated cell counts were estimated. Profiling relied on immunoSEQ multiplex PCR, and the TCRdb table lists in-frame clones only, not all of them. Clonal size and the V and J genes are those of that table, whereas D and trimming came from the DNA. The repertoire holds over 150,000 clones, with over 80% as singletons. This clone came up a few times. One end of the junction varies from germline; a read error may be responsible. This CDR3 spans 12 amino acids. The germline V gene encodes CDR1 SGHVS and CDR2 FNYEAQ.

The sequence was obtained from a woman in her sixties or seventies who had recovered from COVID-19. The sequenced sample consisted of peripheral blood. The gene calls are TRBV7-6 and TRBJ2-2; 10 bases agree with TRBD1. DNA for the CDR3: TGTGCCAGCAGCCCATGGACAGGGGGATATAGTTTT. It specifies CASSPWTGGYSF.